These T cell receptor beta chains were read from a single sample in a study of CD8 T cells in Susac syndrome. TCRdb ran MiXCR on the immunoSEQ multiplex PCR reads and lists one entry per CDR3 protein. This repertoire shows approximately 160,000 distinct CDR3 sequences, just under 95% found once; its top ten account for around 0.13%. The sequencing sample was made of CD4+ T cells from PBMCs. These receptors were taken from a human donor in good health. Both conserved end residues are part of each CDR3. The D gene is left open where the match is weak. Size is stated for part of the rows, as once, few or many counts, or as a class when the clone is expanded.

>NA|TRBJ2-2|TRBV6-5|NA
CASRMNTGELFF
TGTGCCAGCAGAATGAACACCGGGGAGCTGTTTTTT
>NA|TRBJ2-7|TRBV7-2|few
CASSFGTIYEQYF
TGTGCCAGCAGCTTCGGGACCATCTACGAGCAGTACTTC
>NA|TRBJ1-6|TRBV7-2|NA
CASSQTGSGFYNSPLHF
TGTGCCAGCAGCCAAACGGGGTCCGGGTTCTATAATTCACCCCTCCACTTT
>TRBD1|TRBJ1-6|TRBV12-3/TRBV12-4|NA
CASRPTGGKNSPLHF
TGTGCCAGCAGACCCACAGGGGGGAAAAATTCACCCCTCCACTTT
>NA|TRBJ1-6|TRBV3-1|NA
CASSQEAQGKNSPLHF
TGTGCCAGCAGCCAAGAGGCTCAGGGTAAGAATTCACCCCTCCACTTT
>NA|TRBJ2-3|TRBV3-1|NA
CASSPGDGDTQYF
TGTGCCAGCAGCCCAGGGGACGGAGATACGCAGTATTTT
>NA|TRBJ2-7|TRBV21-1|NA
CASSKESYSYEQYF
TGTGCCAGCAGCAAAGAGAGTTACTCCTACGAGCAGTACTTC
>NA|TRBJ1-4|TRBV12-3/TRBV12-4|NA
CASSFGPTNEKLFF
TGTGCCAGCAGTTTCGGACCAACTAATGAAAAACTGTTTTTT
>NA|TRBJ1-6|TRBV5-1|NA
CASSLPRGVGIGSPLHF
TGCGCCAGCAGCTTGCCCAGGGGAGTCGGGATCGGATCACCCCTCCACTTT
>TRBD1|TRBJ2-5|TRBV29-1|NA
CSVRQGAGETQYF
TGCAGCGTTCGACAGGGCGCCGGAGAGACCCAGTACTTC
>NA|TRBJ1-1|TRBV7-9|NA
CASSFVGETFF
TGTGCCAGCAGCTTCGTTGGTGAAACTTTCTTT
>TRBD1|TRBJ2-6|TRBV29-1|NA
CSDHRGLFSGANVLTF
TGCAGCGACCACAGGGGGCTTTTCTCTGGGGCCAACGTCCTGACTTTC
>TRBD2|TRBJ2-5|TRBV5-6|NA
CASSFRLAGVPETQYF
TGTGCCAGCAGCTTTAGGTTAGCGGGGGTCCCAGAGACCCAGTACTTC
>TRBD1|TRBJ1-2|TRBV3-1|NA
CASSLLDRVANYGYTF
TGTGCCAGCAGCCTCCTTGACAGGGTCGCTAACTATGGCTACACCTTC
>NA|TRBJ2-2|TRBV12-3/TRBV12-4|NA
CASSFNGVGGELFF
TGTGCCAGCAGTTTTAACGGGGTTGGTGGGGAGCTGTTTTTT
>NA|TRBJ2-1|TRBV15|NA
CATSRSSGLQFF
TGTGCCACCAGCAGAAGTTCTGGACTACAGTTCTTC
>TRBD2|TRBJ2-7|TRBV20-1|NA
CSASTGGAYEQYF
TGCAGTGCTAGTACCGGGGGGGCCTACGAGCAGTACTTC
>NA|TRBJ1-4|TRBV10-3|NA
CATAGPGNEKLFF
TGTGCCACCGCGGGCCCCGGGAATGAAAAACTGTTTTTT
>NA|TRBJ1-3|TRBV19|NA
CATSALGGRNTIYF
TGTGCCACCTCGGCTTTGGGGGGAAGAAACACCATATATTTT
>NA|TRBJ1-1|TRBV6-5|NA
CASSRGHAPNTEAFF
TGTGCCAGCTCGCGCGGGCACGCCCCGAACACTGAAGCTTTCTTT
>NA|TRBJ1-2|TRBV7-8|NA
CASSSGRGGGYTF
TGTGCCAGCAGCTCAGGCAGGGGTGGAGGCTACACCTTC
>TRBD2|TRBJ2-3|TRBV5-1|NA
CASSLPGLAGEDTQYF
TGCGCCAGCAGCTTGCCCGGCCTAGCGGGGGAAGATACGCAGTATTTT
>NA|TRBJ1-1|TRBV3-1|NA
CASSPSPGGGEAFF
TGTGCCAGCAGCCCATCCCCCGGGGGGGGTGAAGCTTTCTTT
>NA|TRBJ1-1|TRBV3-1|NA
CASSQFPSISEAFF
TGTGCCAGCAGCCAATTCCCATCTATCTCTGAAGCTTTCTTT
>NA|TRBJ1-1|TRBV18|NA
CASSPGTETEAFF
TGTGCCAGCTCACCAGGGACCGAGACTGAAGCTTTCTTT
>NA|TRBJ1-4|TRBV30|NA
CAWSVMESAARTNEKLFF
TGTGCCTGGAGTGTAATGGAGTCAGCCGCAAGAACTAATGAAAAACTGTTTTTT
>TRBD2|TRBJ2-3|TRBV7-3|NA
CASSRTSGGDLSTDTQYF
TGTGCCAGCAGCCGGACTAGCGGGGGAGATTTGAGCACAGATACGCAGTATTTT
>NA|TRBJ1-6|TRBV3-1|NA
CASSQAGQSSYNSPLHF
TGTGCCAGCAGCCAAGCCGGACAGAGCTCCTATAATTCACCCCTCCACTTT